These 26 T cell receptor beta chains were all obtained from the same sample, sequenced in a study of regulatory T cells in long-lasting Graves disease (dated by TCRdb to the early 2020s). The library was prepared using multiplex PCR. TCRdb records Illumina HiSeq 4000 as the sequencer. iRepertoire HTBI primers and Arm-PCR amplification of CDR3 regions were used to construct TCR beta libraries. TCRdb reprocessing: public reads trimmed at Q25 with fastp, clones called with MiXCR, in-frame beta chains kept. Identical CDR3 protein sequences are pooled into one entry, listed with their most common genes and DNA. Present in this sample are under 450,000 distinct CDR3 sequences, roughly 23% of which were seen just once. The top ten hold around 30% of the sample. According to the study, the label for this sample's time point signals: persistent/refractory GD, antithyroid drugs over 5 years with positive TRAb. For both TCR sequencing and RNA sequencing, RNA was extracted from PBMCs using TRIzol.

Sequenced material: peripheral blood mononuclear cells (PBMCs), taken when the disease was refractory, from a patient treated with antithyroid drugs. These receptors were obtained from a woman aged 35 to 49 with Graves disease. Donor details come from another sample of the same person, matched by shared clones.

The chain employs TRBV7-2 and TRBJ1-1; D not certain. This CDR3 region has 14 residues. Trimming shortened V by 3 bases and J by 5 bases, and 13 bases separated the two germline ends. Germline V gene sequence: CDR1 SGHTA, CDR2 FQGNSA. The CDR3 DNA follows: TGTGCCAGCAGCTTCACCGGTACCGGGACTGAAGCTTTCTTT. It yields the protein CASSFTGTGTEAFF.

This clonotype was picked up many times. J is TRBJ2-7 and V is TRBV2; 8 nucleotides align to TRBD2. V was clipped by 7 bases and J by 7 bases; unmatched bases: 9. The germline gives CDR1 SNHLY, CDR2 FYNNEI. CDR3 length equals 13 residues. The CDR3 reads CASNPLGGGEQYF. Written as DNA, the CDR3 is TGTGCCAGCAACCCCCTCGGGGGGGGGGAGCAGTACTTC.

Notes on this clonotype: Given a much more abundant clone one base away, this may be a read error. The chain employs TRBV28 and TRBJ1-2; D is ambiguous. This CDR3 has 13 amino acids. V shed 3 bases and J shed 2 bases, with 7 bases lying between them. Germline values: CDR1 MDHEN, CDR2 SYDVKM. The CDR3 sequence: CASSFRRNYGYTF. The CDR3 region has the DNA TGTGCCAGCAGTTTTCGGCGGAACTATGGCTACACCTTC.

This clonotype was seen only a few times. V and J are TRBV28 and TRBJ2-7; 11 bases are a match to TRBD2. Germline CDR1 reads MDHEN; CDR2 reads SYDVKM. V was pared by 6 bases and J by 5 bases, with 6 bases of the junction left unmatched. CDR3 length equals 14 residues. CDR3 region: CASRHSGRGHEQYF. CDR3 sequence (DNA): TGTGCCAGCAGACATAGCGGGAGGGGCCACGAGCAGTACTTC.

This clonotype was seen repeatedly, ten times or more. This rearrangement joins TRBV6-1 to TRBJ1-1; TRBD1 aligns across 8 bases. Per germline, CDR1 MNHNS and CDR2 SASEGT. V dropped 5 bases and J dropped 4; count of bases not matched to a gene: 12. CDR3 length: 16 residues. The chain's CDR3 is CASSPFFWTGSTEAFF. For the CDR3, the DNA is TGTGCCAGCAGTCCCTTTTTTTGGACAGGGTCCACTGAAGCTTTCTTT.

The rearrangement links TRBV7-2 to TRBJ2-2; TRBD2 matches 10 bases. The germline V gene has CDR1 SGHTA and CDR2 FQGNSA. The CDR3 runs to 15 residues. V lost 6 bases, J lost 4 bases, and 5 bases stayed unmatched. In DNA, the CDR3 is TGTGCCAGCAGAGGCGGGACTAGCGTCACCGGGGAGCTGTTTTTT. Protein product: CASRGGTSVTGELFF.

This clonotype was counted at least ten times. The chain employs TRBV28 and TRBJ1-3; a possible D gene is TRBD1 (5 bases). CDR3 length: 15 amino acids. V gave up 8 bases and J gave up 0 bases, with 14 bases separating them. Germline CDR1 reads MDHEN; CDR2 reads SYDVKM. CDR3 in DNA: TGTGCCAGCTCCACCGGAGGGGTCTCTGGAAACACCATATATTTT. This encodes CASSTGGVSGNTIYF. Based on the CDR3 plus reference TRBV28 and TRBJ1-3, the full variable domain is DVKVTQSSRYLVKRTGEKVFLECVQDMDHENMFWYRQDPGLGLRLIYFSYDVKMKEKGDIPEGYSVSREKKERFSLILESASTNQTSMYLCASSTGGVSGNTIYFGEGSWLTVV.

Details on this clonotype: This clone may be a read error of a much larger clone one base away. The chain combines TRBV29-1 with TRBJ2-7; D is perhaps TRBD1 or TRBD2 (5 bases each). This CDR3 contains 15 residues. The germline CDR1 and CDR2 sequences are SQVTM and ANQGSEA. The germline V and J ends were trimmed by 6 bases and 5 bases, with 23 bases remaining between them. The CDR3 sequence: CSVGAGLRGINEQYF. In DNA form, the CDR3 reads TGCAGCGTAGGGGCAGGGCTACGAGGGATCAACGAGCAGTACTTC.

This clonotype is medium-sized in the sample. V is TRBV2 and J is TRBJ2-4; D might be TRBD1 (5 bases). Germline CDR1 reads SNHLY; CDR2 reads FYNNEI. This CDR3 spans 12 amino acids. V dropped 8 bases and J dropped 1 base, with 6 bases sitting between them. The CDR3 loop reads CASRQAKNIQYF. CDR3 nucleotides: TGTGCCAGCCGACAGGCCAAAAACATTCAGTACTTC.

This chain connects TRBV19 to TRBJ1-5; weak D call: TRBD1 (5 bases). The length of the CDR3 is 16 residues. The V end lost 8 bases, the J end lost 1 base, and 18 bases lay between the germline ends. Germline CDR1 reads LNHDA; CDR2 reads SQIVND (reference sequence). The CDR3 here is CASPAGGVGSNQPQHF. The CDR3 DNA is TGTGCCAGTCCCGCGGGGGGGGTCGGGAGCAATCAGCCCCAGCATTTT.

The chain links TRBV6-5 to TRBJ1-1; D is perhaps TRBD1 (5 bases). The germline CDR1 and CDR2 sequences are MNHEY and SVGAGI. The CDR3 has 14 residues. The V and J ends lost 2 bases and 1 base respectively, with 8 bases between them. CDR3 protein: CASSYRGRNTEAFF. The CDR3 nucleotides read TGTGCCAGCAGTTACCGGGGGAGGAACACTGAAGCTTTCTTT.

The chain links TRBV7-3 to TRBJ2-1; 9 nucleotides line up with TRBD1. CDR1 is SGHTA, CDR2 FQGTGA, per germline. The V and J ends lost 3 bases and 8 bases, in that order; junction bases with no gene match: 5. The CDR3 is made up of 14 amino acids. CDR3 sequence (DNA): TGTGCCAGCAGCTTCACAGGGGGCAAAGATGAGCAGTTCTTC. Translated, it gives CASSFTGGKDEQFF.

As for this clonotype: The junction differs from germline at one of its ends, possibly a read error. The CDR3 nucleotides read TGTGCCAGCAGCGGAACTAGCGGCGAAGAGATCCAGTACTTC. This gives the protein CASSGTSGEEIQYF. The chain employs TRBV9 and TRBJ2-5, with TRBD2 matching 8 bases. The CDR3 runs to 14 residues. In germline, CDR1 is SGDLS, CDR2 YYNGEE. The full variable domain, with the rest looked up from reference TRBV9 and TRBJ2-5, is DSGVTQTPKHLITATGQRVTLRCSPRSGDLSVYWYQQSLDQGLQFLIQYYNGEERAKGNILERFSAQQFPDLHSELNLSSLELGDSALYFCASSGTSGEEIQYFGPGTRLLVL.

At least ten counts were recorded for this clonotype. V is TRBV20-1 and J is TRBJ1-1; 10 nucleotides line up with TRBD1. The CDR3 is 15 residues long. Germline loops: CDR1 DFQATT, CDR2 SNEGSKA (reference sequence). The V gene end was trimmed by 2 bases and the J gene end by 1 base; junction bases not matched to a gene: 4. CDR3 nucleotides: TGCAGTGCTAGAAGACAGGGGGCAAGGAACACTGAAGCTTTCTTT. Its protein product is CSARRQGARNTEAFF.

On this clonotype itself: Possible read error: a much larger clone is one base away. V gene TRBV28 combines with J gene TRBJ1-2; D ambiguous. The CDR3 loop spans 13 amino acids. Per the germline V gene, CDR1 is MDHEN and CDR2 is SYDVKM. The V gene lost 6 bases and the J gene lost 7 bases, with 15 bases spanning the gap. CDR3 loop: CASRMTGFCGYTF. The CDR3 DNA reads TGTGCCAGCAGAATGACTGGCTTCTGTGGCTACACCTTC.

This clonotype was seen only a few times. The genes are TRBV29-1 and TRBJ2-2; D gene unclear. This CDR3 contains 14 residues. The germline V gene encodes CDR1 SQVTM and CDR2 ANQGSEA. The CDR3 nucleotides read TGCAGTTGTGTGTACCCCGGCACCACCGGGGAGCTGTTTTTT. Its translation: CSCVYPGTTGELFF.

CDR3 loop: CASIGRENTEAFF. CDR3 in DNA: TGTGCCAGTATCGGACGGGAGAACACTGAAGCTTTCTTT. The chain has TRBV7-9 and TRBJ1-1, with D unclear. Germline values: CDR1 SEHNR, CDR2 FQNEAQ (reference sequence). Trimming removed 9 bases at V and 1 base at J, with 12 bases between. This CDR3 region has 13 residues.

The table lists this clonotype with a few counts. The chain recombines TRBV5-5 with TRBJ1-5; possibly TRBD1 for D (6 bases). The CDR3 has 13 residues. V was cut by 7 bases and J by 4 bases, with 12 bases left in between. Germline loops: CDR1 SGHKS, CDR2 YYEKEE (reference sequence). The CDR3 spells CASAKGGNQPQHF. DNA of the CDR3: TGTGCCAGCGCAAAAGGGGGGAATCAGCCCCAGCATTTT.

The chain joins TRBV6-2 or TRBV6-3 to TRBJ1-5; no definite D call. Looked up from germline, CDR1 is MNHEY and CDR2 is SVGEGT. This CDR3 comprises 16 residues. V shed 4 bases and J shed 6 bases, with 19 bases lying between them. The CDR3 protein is CASSSKPGGEGQPQHF. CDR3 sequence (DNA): TGTGCCAGCAGTTCCAAGCCGGGTGGGGAAGGTCAGCCCCAGCATTTT.

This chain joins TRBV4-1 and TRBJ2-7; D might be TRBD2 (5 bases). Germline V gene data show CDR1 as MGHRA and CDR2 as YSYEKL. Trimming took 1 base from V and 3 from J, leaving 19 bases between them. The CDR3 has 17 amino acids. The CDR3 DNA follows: TGCGCCAGCAGCCAAGTAGGCGGTCGGGATCGGAACTACGAGCAGTACTTC. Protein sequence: CASSQVGGRDRNYEQYF.

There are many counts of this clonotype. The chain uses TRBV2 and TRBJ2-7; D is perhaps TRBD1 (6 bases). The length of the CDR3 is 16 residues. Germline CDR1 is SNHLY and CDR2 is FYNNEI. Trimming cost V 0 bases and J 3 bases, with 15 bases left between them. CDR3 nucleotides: TGTGCCAGCAGTGAAGCCGGTAGGGACACATTCTACGAGCAGTACTTC. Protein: CASSEAGRDTFYEQYF. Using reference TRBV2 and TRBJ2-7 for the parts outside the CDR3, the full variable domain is EPEVTQTPSHQVTQMGQEVILRCVPISNHLYFYWYRQILGQKVEFLVSFYNNEISEKSEIFDDQFSVERPDGSNFTLKIRSTKLEDSAMYFCASSEAGRDTFYEQYFGPGTRLTVT.

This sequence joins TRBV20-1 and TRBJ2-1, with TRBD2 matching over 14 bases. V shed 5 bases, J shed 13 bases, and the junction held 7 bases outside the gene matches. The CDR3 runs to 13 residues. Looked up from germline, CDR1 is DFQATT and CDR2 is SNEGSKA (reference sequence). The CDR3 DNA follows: TGCAGTGCTCAATCGACTAGCGGGGGGGGTCAGTTCTTC. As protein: CSAQSTSGGGQFF.

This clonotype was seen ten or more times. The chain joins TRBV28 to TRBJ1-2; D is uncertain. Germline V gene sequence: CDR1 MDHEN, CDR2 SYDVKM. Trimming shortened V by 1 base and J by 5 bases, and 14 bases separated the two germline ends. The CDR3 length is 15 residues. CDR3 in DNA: TGTGCCAGCAGTTTATACCGGGAGGTCGTGTATGGCTACACCTTC. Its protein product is CASSLYREVVYGYTF.

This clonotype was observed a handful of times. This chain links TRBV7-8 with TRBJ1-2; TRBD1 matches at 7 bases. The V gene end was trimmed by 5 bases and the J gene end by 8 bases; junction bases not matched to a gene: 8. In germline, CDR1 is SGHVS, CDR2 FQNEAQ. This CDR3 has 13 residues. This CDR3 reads CASSRTGNGGYTF. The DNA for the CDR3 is TGTGCCAGCAGCCGGACAGGCAATGGAGGCTACACCTTC.

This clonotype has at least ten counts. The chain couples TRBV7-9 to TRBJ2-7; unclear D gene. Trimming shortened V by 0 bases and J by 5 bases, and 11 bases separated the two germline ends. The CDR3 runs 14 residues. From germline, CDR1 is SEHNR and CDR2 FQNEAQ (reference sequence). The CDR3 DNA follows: TGTGCCAGCAGCTTAGCTTTGGTTCCCCACGAGCAGTACTTC. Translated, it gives CASSLALVPHEQYF.

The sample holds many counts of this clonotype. The CDR3 loop is CASSEPPGEFHEQYF. In nucleotides, the CDR3 is TGTGCCAGCAGTGAACCCCCAGGGGAATTCCACGAGCAGTACTTC. The chain couples TRBV6-2 or TRBV6-3 to TRBJ2-7; tentative D call: TRBD1 (6 bases). This CDR3 contains 15 residues. Germline values: CDR1 MNHEY, CDR2 SVGEGT. With 5 bases removed from V and 5 bases from J, the gap between germline ends came to 19 bases.